In this sample, the clone carrying this T cell receptor beta chain turned up a few times. Its matching antigen is unknown. As every portion of the isolated RNA was reverse transcribed, the sequencing read expressed TCRB transcripts. The method was immunoSEQ multiplex PCR; TCRdb's version includes in-frame clones alone and lacks a portion of them. The sample carries 300,000 to 400,000 clones, around 8.5% recorded once. The sample is drawn from a study of beta chain features in type 1 diabetes. Study-wide findings and caveats: Patients with type 1 diabetes carried fewer insertions and had more deletions at their VDJ junctions. The influence of HLA type on TCRB rearrangement stayed undetermined. High TCR expression in some cells could lead to their over-representation in cDNA sequencing. All four CD4+ subsets from Type 1 diabetes patients carried moderately but significantly shorter TCRB CDR3s.

Via CD45RO/CCR7/CD25/CD127/CD95/CD27, cells of the CD4+ naive, central memory, regulatory and stem cell-like memory subsets were sorted. The clonotype was recovered from a man aged 25 to 45 with type 1 diabetes. The material sequenced was central memory CD4+ T cells from blood.

The CDR3 DNA reads as TGTGCCAGCATACGGACATCGAGGGAAAAACTGTTTTTT. Translated: CASIRTSREKLFF. The rearrangement joins TRBV2 to TRBJ1-4; D possibly corresponds to TRBD1 (5 bases). V dropped 7 bases and J dropped 8 bases, with 14 bases sitting between them. The CDR3 totals 13 residues. Per the germline V gene, CDR1 is SNHLY and CDR2 is FYNNEI.